This TCR beta chain was sequenced during a study of shared clonotypes between healthy human individuals. Using immunoSEQ multiplex PCR, the repertoire was profiled, and TCRdb retains in-frame clones only, with some absent. The sample holds some 2.1 million clones, 93% seen once. Positive CCR7 selection of CD45RO-negative cells yielded the naive CD8 cells, and terminally differentiated effector memory CD45RA+ cells were excluded. The V end was cut by 2 bases, the J end by 8 bases, with 24 bases between. The CDR3 is 18 residues long. The germline V gene has CDR1 MNHEY and CDR2 SMNVEV (reference sequence).

The sequenced material came from naive CD8+ T cells from PBMCs. The receptor was derived from a man aged 18-30 years in good health. Some clones in this sample may be carry-over from other donors' samples. V gene TRBV27 combines with J gene TRBJ2-2; D possibly uses TRBD1 or TRBD2 (5 bases each). CDR3 residues: CASSLIRVRGPSPGELFF. CDR3 sequence (DNA): TGTGCCAGCAGTTTAATAAGAGTGAGGGGCCCGAGTCCGGGGGAGCTGTTTTTT.